Listed below are T cell receptor beta chains from one sample, sequenced in a study of T-cell memory formation after mild COVID-19. TCRdb independently ran MiXCR on the 5' RACE reads; one entry per CDR3 protein. This sample has some 97,000 distinct CDR3 sequences, with 11% found just once. The sequenced material came from PBMCs or a T cell subset sorted from them (not recorded which). These TCRs come from a man aged 18-30 years who had mild COVID-19 (a few samples of this study predate the infection). Cell type and time point are not known. The CDR3 runs from the conserved cysteine through the conserved F or W. D genes are given only for firm matches. Size tells how often a clone was seen (once, few, many) or the class of an expanded clone, and some rows leave it out.

. | TRBJ1-2 | TRBV29-1 | many | CSVDQVFNYGYTF | TGCAGCGTTGACCAGGTATTCAACTATGGCTACACCTTC
TRBD1 | TRBJ2-1 | TRBV24-1 | . | CATSDMGTGTVEQFF | TGTGCCACCAGTGATATGGGGACAGGGACTGTTGAGCAGTTCTTC
. | TRBJ1-5 | TRBV6-2/TRBV6-3 | few | CASSYLFGGVGVSNQPQHF | TGTGCCAGCAGTTACTTGTTTGGGGGCGTCGGGGTAAGCAATCAGCCCCAGCATTTT
. | TRBJ1-5 | TRBV24-1 | few | CATSESTALEAQPQHF | TGTGCCACCAGTGAATCGACGGCGCTTGAAGCTCAGCCCCAGCATTTT
. | TRBJ2-3 | TRBV5-1 | . | CASSLGGMTSTDTQYF | TGCGCCAGCAGCTTGGGGGGAATGACTAGCACAGATACGCAGTATTTT
TRBD1 | TRBJ2-7 | TRBV6-2/TRBV6-3 | . | CASSSSGTGSYEQYF | TGTGCCAGCAGTTCCTCCGGGACAGGGTCCTACGAGCAGTACTTC
. | TRBJ1-2 | TRBV6-2/TRBV6-3 | . | CASSYGGYGYTF | TGTGCCAGCAGTTACGGCGGCTATGGCTACACCTTC
TRBD2 | TRBJ2-3 | TRBV4-3 | few | CASSQDYFPDGLAGTDTQYF | TGCGCCAGCAGCCAAGATTATTTCCCCGACGGACTAGCGGGCACAGATACGCAGTATTTT
. | TRBJ2-4 | TRBV4-1 | few | CASSQGQLAKNIQYF | TGCGCCAGCAGCCAAGGTCAGCTAGCCAAAAACATTCAGTACTTC
. | TRBJ1-5 | TRBV4-3 | many | CASSQDWVRETSNQPQHF | TGCGCCAGCAGCCAAGATTGGGTCCGTGAGACAAGCAATCAGCCCCAGCATTTT
. | TRBJ2-1 | TRBV6-5 | . | CASSSLRGISYNEQFF | TGTGCCAGCAGTTCACTTCGTGGAATCTCCTACAATGAGCAGTTCTTC
TRBD2 | TRBJ2-1 | TRBV4-3 | few | CASSYGGATYNEQFF | TGCGCCAGCAGTTACGGGGGGGCCACCTACAATGAGCAGTTCTTC
. | TRBJ1-1 | TRBV5-5 | few | CASEYKWGNTEAFF | TGTGCCAGCGAGTACAAGTGGGGGAACACTGAAGCTTTCTTT
. | TRBJ2-4 | TRBV7-9 | . | CASSRSGGPDVVDIQYF | TGTGCCAGCTCGCGGAGCGGAGGGCCCGACGTTGTGGACATTCAGTACTTC
. | TRBJ2-3 | TRBV11-2 | . | CASSLFAWGNTDTQYF | TGTGCCAGCAGCTTATTTGCGTGGGGAAACACAGATACGCAGTATTTT
. | TRBJ1-1 | TRBV11-2 | . | CASSPLQADEGFF | TGTGCCAGCAGCCCCCTCCAAGCCGACGAAGGTTTCTTT
. | TRBJ1-2 | TRBV4-1 | . | CASSQEIFPGQSHGYTF | TGCGCCAGCAGCCAAGAGATTTTTCCAGGACAGAGCCACGGCTACACCTTC
TRBD1 | TRBJ2-4 | TRBV24-1 | many | CATSDARDSTIQYF | TGTGCCACCAGTGATGCCCGGGACAGTACCATTCAGTACTTC
. | TRBJ1-5 | TRBV12-3/TRBV12-4 | few | CASSDDNQPQHF | TGTGCCAGCAGTGACGACAATCAGCCCCAGCATTTT
. | TRBJ1-1 | TRBV27 | many | CASSLNIGRWVTEAFF | TGTGCCAGCAGTTTAAATATCGGGCGGTGGGTCACTGAAGCTTTCTTT
. | TRBJ2-7 | TRBV11-2 | . | CASSTLEREQYF | TGTGCCAGCAGCACCCTTGAGCGCGAGCAGTACTTC
TRBD2 | TRBJ2-3 | TRBV5-6 | . | CASSDQPGTSGGPGETQYF | TGTGCCAGCAGCGACCAACCCGGGACTAGCGGGGGCCCTGGCGAGACGCAGTATTTT
. | TRBJ1-5 | TRBV12-3/TRBV12-4 | few | CASRVTIQSNQPQHF | TGTGCCAGCAGGGTGACAATTCAGAGCAATCAGCCCCAGCATTTT
. | TRBJ2-5 | TRBV12-3/TRBV12-4 | few | CASRGETQYF | TGTGCCAGCAGGGGGGAGACCCAGTACTTC
. | TRBJ1-2 | TRBV19 | . | CASLSDSYGYTF | TGTGCCAGTCTGTCGGACAGCTATGGCTACACCTTC
. | TRBJ2-3 | TRBV4-1 | . | CASSQGRPGAPVDTQYF | TGCGCCAGCAGCCAAGGCCGTCCGGGGGCACCGGTGGATACGCAGTATTTT
. | TRBJ2-1 | TRBV7-9 | . | CASSSLAVHEQFF | TGTGCCAGCAGCTCCCTCGCGGTGCATGAGCAGTTCTTC
TRBD1 | TRBJ2-6 | TRBV7-2 | . | CASSLVSGGLSGANVLTF | TGTGCCAGCAGCTTAGTGTCAGGGGGCCTTTCGGGGGCCAACGTCCTGACTTTC
. | TRBJ2-2 | TRBV24-1 | . | CATSDFPGELFF | TGTGCCACCAGTGATTTTCCCGGGGAGCTGTTTTTT
. | TRBJ2-7 | TRBV29-1 | . | CSVGGGYGYEQYF | TGCAGCGTTGGGGGCGGGTACGGCTACGAGCAGTACTTC
. | TRBJ1-6 | TRBV5-1 | . | CASSRGTGTGYSPLHF | TGCGCCAGCAGCCGGGGTACCGGGACCGGATATTCACCCCTCCACTTT
TRBD2 | TRBJ2-2 | TRBV4-1 | many | CASSRASGGDTGELFF | TGCGCCAGCAGCCGTGCTAGCGGGGGGGACACCGGGGAGCTGTTTTTT
TRBD2 | TRBJ2-3 | TRBV27 | . | CASKELAGDEWSDTQYF | TGTGCCAGCAAAGAACTAGCGGGGGACGAGTGGTCAGATACGCAGTATTTT
. | TRBJ1-1 | TRBV4-2 | few | CASSYTTGPTEAFF | TGTGCCAGCAGCTACACTACAGGGCCCACTGAAGCTTTCTTT
TRBD1 | TRBJ2-1 | TRBV27 | . | CASSRTGRLVNEQFF | TGTGCCAGCAGTCGGACAGGGAGGTTGGTTAATGAGCAGTTCTTC
. | TRBJ2-3 | TRBV5-1 | many | CASSFLDRRSSTDTQYF | TGCGCCAGCAGCTTCCTAGACAGGCGGTCTAGCACAGATACGCAGTATTTT
. | TRBJ1-5 | TRBV9 | many | CASSVGGDSNQPQHF | TGTGCCAGCAGCGTGGGAGGAGATAGCAATCAGCCCCAGCATTTT
. | TRBJ2-2 | TRBV12-3/TRBV12-4 | . | CASEIAAGELFF | TGTGCCAGTGAGATTGCGGCCGGGGAGCTGTTTTTT
. | TRBJ2-1 | TRBV14 | . | CASSQAGRSPYNEQFF | TGTGCCAGCAGCCAAGCGGGACGGAGCCCCTACAATGAGCAGTTCTTC
. | TRBJ2-7 | TRBV5-1 | few | CASSPTRDEQYF | TGCGCCAGCAGCCCGACCCGGGACGAGCAGTACTTC
. | TRBJ1-1 | TRBV6-2/TRBV6-3 | . | CASSYLVWNTEAFF | TGTGCCAGCAGTTATCTTGTTTGGAACACTGAAGCTTTCTTT
TRBD1 | TRBJ2-6 | TRBV7-8 | . | CASSPGTVVGILSSSGANVLTF | TGTGCCAGCAGCCCCGGGACAGTCGTTGGTATTCTCTCGAGCTCTGGGGCCAACGTCCTGACTTTC
. | TRBJ2-1 | TRBV27 | . | CASGPNGWNEQFF | TGTGCCAGCGGCCCAAATGGGTGGAATGAGCAGTTCTTC
TRBD1 | TRBJ2-7 | TRBV20-1 | few | CSAREFTGTEYEQYF | TGCAGTGCTAGAGAATTCACCGGGACAGAATACGAGCAGTACTTC
TRBD1 | TRBJ1-1 | TRBV6-1 | few | CASSATGDWTEAFF | TGTGCCAGCAGTGCAACAGGGGACTGGACTGAAGCTTTCTTT
. | TRBJ1-2 | TRBV29-1 | few | CSEGPGGLGYTF | TGCAGCGAGGGTCCCGGGGGTCTTGGCTACACCTTC